This TCR beta chain is from a study of CD8 T cells in ankylosing spondylitis. Whole-study results and caveats: Characteristic, it appeared, of ankylosing spondylitis blood was a TCR beta motif of eight highly homologous variants.

Regarding this clonotype: Antigen: not known.

Trimming removed 5 bases from V and 5 bases from J, with 15 bases in between. CDR3 size: 15 residues. Germline CDR1 is MNHNS and CDR2 is SASEGT. Using its own MiXCR run on the 5' RACE reads, TCRdb lists one record per CDR3 protein. The table has more than 150,000 distinct CDR3 sequences, roughly 13% seen once; the top ten hold approximately 11%. The rearrangement links TRBV6-1 to TRBJ2-2; no clear D gene. The receptor's source is a female donor with ankylosing spondylitis or in good health (not recorded which). The sequenced sample consisted of blood, either unsorted or a sorted T cell fraction (not recorded which). CDR3 residues: CASSPPSLGTGELFF. The CDR3 nucleotides are TGTGCCAGCAGTCCCCCCTCGTTAGGTACCGGGGAGCTGTTTTTT.